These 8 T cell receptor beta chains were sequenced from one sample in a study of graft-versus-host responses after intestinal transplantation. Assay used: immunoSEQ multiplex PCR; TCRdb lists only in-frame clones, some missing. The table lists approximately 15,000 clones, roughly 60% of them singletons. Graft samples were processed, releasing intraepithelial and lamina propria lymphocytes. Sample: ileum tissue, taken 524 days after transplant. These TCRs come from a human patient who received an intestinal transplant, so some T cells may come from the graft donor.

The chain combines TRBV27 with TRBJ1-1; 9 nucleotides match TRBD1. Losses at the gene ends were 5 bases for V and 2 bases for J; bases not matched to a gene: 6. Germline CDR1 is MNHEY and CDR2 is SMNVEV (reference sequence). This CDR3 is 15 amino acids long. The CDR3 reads CASSPGTGLNTEAFF. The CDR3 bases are TGTGCCAGCAGTCCGGGGACAGGGTTAAACACTGAAGCTTTCTTT.

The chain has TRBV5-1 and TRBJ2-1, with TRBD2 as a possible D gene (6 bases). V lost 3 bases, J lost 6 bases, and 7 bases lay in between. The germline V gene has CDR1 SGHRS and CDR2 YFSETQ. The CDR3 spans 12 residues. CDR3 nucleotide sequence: TGCGCCAGCAGCTCTAGCGCCAATGAGCAGTTCTTC. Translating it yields CASSSSANEQFF.

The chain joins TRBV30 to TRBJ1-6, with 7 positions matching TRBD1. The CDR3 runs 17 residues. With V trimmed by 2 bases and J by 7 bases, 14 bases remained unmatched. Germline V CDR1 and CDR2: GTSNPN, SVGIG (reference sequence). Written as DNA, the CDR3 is TGTGCCTGGAGTTTGACAGGGTCCGGAGGCGGGAATTCACCCCTCCACTTT. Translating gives CAWSLTGSGGGNSPLHF.

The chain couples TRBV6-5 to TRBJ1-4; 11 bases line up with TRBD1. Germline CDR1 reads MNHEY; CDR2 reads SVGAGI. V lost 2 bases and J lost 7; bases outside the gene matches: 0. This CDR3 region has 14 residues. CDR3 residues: CASSYGTGGEKLFF. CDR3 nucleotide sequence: TGTGCCAGCAGTTACGGGACAGGGGGTGAAAAACTGTTTTTT.

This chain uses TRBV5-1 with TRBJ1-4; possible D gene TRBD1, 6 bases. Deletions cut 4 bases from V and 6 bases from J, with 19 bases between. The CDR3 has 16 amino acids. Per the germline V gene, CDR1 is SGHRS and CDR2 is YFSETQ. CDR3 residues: CASSIEGGGVYEKLFF. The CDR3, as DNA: TGCGCCAGCAGCATCGAGGGGGGGGGCGTCTATGAAAAACTGTTTTTT.

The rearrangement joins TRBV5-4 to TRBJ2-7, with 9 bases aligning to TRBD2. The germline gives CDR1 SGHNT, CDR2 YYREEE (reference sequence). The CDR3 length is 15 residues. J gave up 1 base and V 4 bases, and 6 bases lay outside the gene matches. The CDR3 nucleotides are TGTGCCAGCAGCCCGGGACTAGCCCTTTCCTACGAGCAGTACTTC. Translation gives CASSPGLALSYEQYF.

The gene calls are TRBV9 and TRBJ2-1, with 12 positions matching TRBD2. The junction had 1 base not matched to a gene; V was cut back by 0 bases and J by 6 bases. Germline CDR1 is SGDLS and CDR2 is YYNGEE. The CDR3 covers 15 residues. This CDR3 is CASSVGTSGANEQFF. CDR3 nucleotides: TGTGCCAGCAGCGTAGGGACTAGCGGGGCCAATGAGCAGTTCTTC.

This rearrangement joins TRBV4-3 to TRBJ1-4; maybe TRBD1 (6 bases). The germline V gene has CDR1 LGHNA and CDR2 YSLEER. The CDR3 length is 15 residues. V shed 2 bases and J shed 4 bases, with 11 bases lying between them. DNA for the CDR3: TGCGCCAGCAGCCAATATAGGGGGAGTAATGAAAAACTGTTTTTT. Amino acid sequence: CASSQYRGSNEKLFF.